This entry concerns a single T cell receptor beta chain. Its target antigen remains unknown. No qualities accompany the bases; no much larger clone lies one base away. Read against the paper, the sample's time point label means: week 11, during vaccination. Each vaccine dose was 300 ug of a 20-mer mutant IDH1 peptide in Montanide, given subcutaneously with topical imiquimod. Donors had newly diagnosed WHO grade 3 or 4 IDH1-mutant astrocytomas with loss of nuclear ATRX. The samples were drawn from NOA16, a multicentre, single-arm, open-label phase I trial in Germany that tested a mutant IDH1 peptide vaccine in humans for the first time. Genomic DNA for TCRB sequencing was extracted from EDTA blood using the DNeasy Blood and Tissue Kit. Library construction relied on the immunoSEQ multiplex PCR assay. Following the manufacturer's protocol, the hsTCRB Kit was used to amplify rearranged TCR beta chain sequences. TCRB libraries were sequenced on an Illumina MiSeq. In the authors' own workflow: The kit vendor's proprietary platform handled demultiplexing, trimming and gene mapping. Imported from immuneACCESS, the table was reduced by TCRdb to in-frame sequences with V and J called. These copies leave out some clones; in studies compared against another copy, an unresolved V gene accounts for under half, and the cause of the remainder is not known. V and J calls and clone size are given by that table; D and trimming were obtained from the DNA. The sample profile shows some 60,000 clones; around 80% of them were found once. Roughly 3.5% of the sample is held by the ten biggest clonotypes.

Taken from cysteine to phenylalanine, the CDR3 has 15 residues. Only CDR3 DNA is held: 45 bases, read in frame from base 1. CDR1 LNHDA and CDR2 SQIVND were looked up in the germline V gene (reference sequence). Relative to germline, V is 0 bases shorter and J is 3 bases shorter, with 11 bases between their ends. The sample is drawn from a study of a mutant IDH1 vaccine in newly diagnosed glioma (dated by TCRdb to the early 2020s). Background for the entire study: Patients were given eight vaccinations, in weeks 1, 3, 5, 7, 11, 15, 19 and 23, which matched visits V03 through V10. Prior to enrollment, patients had been given standard therapy consisting of radiotherapy alone, temozolomide alone, or radiochemotherapy with temozolomide, with the combination given to most patients. Peripheral blood was collected at six visits: V03 (baseline), V05, V07, V10, V12 and V13. Longitudinal TCRB deep sequencing was done for 25 treated patients, wherever samples were available for exploratory analyses. Of the roughly 34 treated patients, about 60% were male and approximately 40% were female, and the mean age was approximately 41 years. Vaccination began 4-6 weeks after radiotherapy alone, or alongside temozolomide cycles in the chemotherapy-containing groups.

On the study overall, not on this receptor specifically: Immune responses induced by the vaccine were seen in around 93% of patients across multiple MHC alleles. The authors noted that analyses of patient blood samples could not be reproduced because of sample limitations. No apparent relationship was observed between pseudoprogression and alterations in the top peripheral T cell clonotypes detected by TCRB sequencing. Availability determined which PBMC samples were chosen for TCRB deep sequencing.

Here the sequenced sample was PBMCs, taken from a glioma patient whose treatment included an IDH1 peptide vaccine. This receptor chain uses TRBV19 and TRBJ1-2; the D segment cannot be called with confidence. This receptor was identified in a man aged 30 to 45 with glioma. The CDR3 sequence is CASSIEADGHYGYTF. In nucleotides, the sequence is TGTGCCAGTAGTATAGAGGCCGACGGACACTATGGCTACACCTTC.